This entry lists 28 T cell receptor beta chains sequenced from one sample in a study of cytomegalovirus exposure and HLA in healthy donors. Vbeta (60) and Jbeta (13) primers were used in the PCR. Sequencing used immunoSEQ multiplex PCR; TCRdb keeps in-frame clones, though not all of them. The sample shows some 150,000 clones, approximately 80% of them seen only once. The sequenced sample consisted of PBMCs. Every receptor here comes from a woman between 45 and 65 years old in good health and CMV-seropositive.

This chain links TRBV11-2 with TRBJ2-7; a possible D gene is TRBD1 (6 bases). This CDR3 comprises 15 residues. Germline lookup yields CDR1 SGHAT and CDR2 FQNNGV. Trimming stripped 3 bases from V and 0 bases from J, with 12 bases between. DNA for the CDR3: TGTGCCAGCAGCTTCATTACAGGGAGCTCCTACGAGCAGTACTTC. It is translated as CASSFITGSSYEQYF.

The V call is TRBV25-1, the J call TRBJ2-3; 11 positions match TRBD2. The junction had 13 bases not matched to a gene; V was cut back by 4 bases and J by 4 bases. The CDR3 length is 18 residues. Germline V gene sequence: CDR1 MGHDK, CDR2 SYGVNS. The CDR3 DNA reads as TGTGCCAGCAGTGTGTTAGCGGGGGGGCCTCTGTGGTCAGATACGCAGTATTTT. This sequence encodes CASSVLAGGPLWSDTQYF.

The chain is built from TRBV6-4 and TRBJ2-7; 12 bases fit TRBD2. The CDR3 has 14 amino acids. CDR1 MRHNA and CDR2 SNTAGT come from the germline V gene. The ends lost 6 bases at V and 7 bases at J; junction bases unmatched: 7. The CDR3: CASSLAGGPFEQYF. In nucleotides, the CDR3 is TGTGCCAGCAGCCTAGCGGGAGGGCCGTTTGAGCAGTACTTC.

This chain uses TRBV6-5 with TRBJ1-6, with D unclear. Germline assignment: CDR1 MNHEY and CDR2 SVGAGI. Trimming removed 8 bases from V and 10 bases from J, with 12 bases in between. This CDR3 comprises 12 residues. The CDR3 here is CASSEGGSPLHF. The CDR3 DNA is TGTGCCAGCTCCGAAGGAGGGTCACCCCTCCACTTT.

Turning to this clone: Sequence at one end of the junction differs from germline and may be a read error. The sample has other DNA sequences that encode this CDR3 too. This chain joins TRBV6-5 and TRBJ1-3; 7 nucleotides agree with TRBD1. From germline, CDR1 is MNHEY and CDR2 SVGAGI. This CDR3 is 14 amino acids long. The CDR3 DNA is TGTGCCAGTAGTTGGGACAGCACTGGAAACACCATATATTTT. It codes for CASSWDSTGNTIYF.

This clone was picked up one time. The CDR3 spells CASSDGGKGRAFF. The CDR3 DNA sequence: TGTGCCAGCAGTGACGGGGGCAAAGGGCGAGCTTTCTTT. The rearrangement uses TRBV6-4 and TRBJ1-1, with a weak D call TRBD1 (6 bases). The V gene's germline CDR1 is MRHNA and CDR2 SNTAGT. Deletions cut 2 bases from V and 10 bases from J, with 14 bases between. The CDR3 extends over 13 amino acids.

In DNA, the CDR3 is TGTGCCAGCTCACCGACTAGCGGGGTTGGGAATGAGCAGTTCTTC. It is translated as CASSPTSGVGNEQFF. The chain combines TRBV18 with TRBJ2-1; the match to TRBD2 covers 11 bases. Germline V gene data show CDR1 as KGHSH and CDR2 as LQKENI. The CDR3 is 15 residues long. With V trimmed by 3 bases and J by 7 bases, 5 bases remained unmatched.

J is TRBJ1-6 and V is TRBV30; 8 positions agree with TRBD1. The V gene's germline CDR1 is GTSNPN and CDR2 SVGIG (reference sequence). The CDR3 covers 16 residues. After removal of 3 bases from V and 3 bases from J, the junction contained 7 bases not matched to a gene. The CDR3, as DNA: TGTGCCTGGAGGATCGTACAGGGGGTCTATAATTCACCCCTCCACTTT. This codes for CAWRIVQGVYNSPLHF.

The genes are TRBV27 and TRBJ1-3; D is unclear. The V end lost 5 bases, the J end lost 2 bases, and 10 bases lay between the germline ends. Germline-derived CDR1 and CDR2 are MNHEY and SMNVEV (reference sequence). The CDR3 extends over 14 amino acids. The CDR3 region is CASSRHGAGNTIYF. The DNA for the CDR3 is TGTGCCAGCAGTCGACACGGGGCTGGAAACACCATATATTTT.

The chain recombines TRBV25-1 with TRBJ1-4, with 7 bases matching TRBD1. In germline, CDR1 is MGHDK, CDR2 SYGVNS. The CDR3 totals 14 residues. The V segment lost 5 bases and the J segment 3 bases; nucleotides outside the gene matches: 3. The CDR3 spells CASSLQGSNEKLFF. CDR3 DNA sequence: TGTGCCAGCAGTCTACAGGGGTCTAATGAAAAACTGTTTTTT.

This chain joins TRBV6-5 and TRBJ1-1; no clear D gene. Germline V gene lookup returns CDR1 MNHEY and CDR2 SVGAGI. Trimming cost V 6 bases and J 10 bases, with 12 bases left between them. This CDR3 region has 11 residues. The CDR3: CASSSYNIAFF. The CDR3 DNA sequence: TGTGCCAGCAGCAGTTATAATATAGCTTTCTTT.

The chain carries TRBV9 and TRBJ1-2, with TRBD1 matching over 11 bases. Germline V gene data show CDR1 as SGDLS and CDR2 as YYNGEE. The CDR3 has 16 amino acids. With 0 bases clipped from V and 3 bases from J, the junction kept 4 bases outside the gene matches. The CDR3 coding sequence is TGTGCCAGCAGCGTAGGAGGACAGGGGGCTCACTATGGCTACACCTTC. It yields the protein CASSVGGQGAHYGYTF. Full variable domain (missing parts from reference TRBV9 and TRBJ1-2): DSGVTQTPKHLITATGQRVTLRCSPRSGDLSVYWYQQSLDQGLQFLIQYYNGEERAKGNILERFSAQQFPDLHSELNLSSLELGDSALYFCASSVGGQGAHYGYTFGSGTRLTVV.

This clone was counted between two and nine times. The V gene is TRBV9, the J gene TRBJ2-5; 7 bases are a match to TRBD2. V shed 0 bases, J shed 2 bases, and the junction held 13 bases outside the gene matches. The CDR3 has 18 residues. Per germline, CDR1 SGDLS and CDR2 YYNGEE. This chain's CDR3 is CASSVGIWASGGQETQYF. In DNA, the CDR3 is TGTGCCAGCAGCGTAGGTATCTGGGCTAGCGGTGGGCAAGAGACCCAGTACTTC.

The chain carries TRBV28 and TRBJ2-3, with TRBD1 matching over 7 bases. Germline V gives CDR1 MDHEN, CDR2 SYDVKM. There are 14 residues in the CDR3. V was clipped by 3 bases and J by 2 bases; unmatched bases: 2. CDR3 region: CASSFTGVTDTQYF. CDR3 bases: TGTGCCAGCAGTTTTACAGGGGTCACAGATACGCAGTATTTT.

The chain uses TRBV5-1 and TRBJ2-7; 9 bases map to TRBD1. Germline assignment: CDR1 SGHRS and CDR2 YFSETQ. The CDR3 runs to 14 residues. After removal of 3 bases from V and 2 bases from J, the junction contained 3 bases not matched to a gene. The CDR3 sequence is CASSWGQGPYEQYF. The CDR3 nucleotides read TGCGCCAGCAGCTGGGGACAGGGCCCCTACGAGCAGTACTTC.

The gene calls are TRBV5-1 and TRBJ2-7; 12 positions match TRBD2. Germline CDR1 SGHRS, CDR2 YFSETQ. The CDR3 totals 15 residues. V gave up 1 base and J gave up 2 bases; unmatched junction bases: 1. DNA of the CDR3: TGCGCCAGCAGCTTGACTAGCGGGAGGACCTACGAGCAGTACTTC. It codes for CASSLTSGRTYEQYF.

This clone was found a few times. The rearrangement links TRBV19 to TRBJ1-1, with 8 bases fitting TRBD1. Germline lookup yields CDR1 LNHDA and CDR2 SQIVND (reference sequence). The CDR3 length is 14 residues. With 4 bases clipped from V and 11 bases from J, the junction kept 12 bases outside the gene matches. The CDR3 DNA follows: TGTGCCAGTAGTACGAAAGGACAGGGATTGGCGGCTTTCTTT. Translating it yields CASSTKGQGLAAFF.

The chain employs TRBV2 and TRBJ2-1; the match to TRBD2 covers 10 bases. Unmatched junction bases numbered 12, after V lost 8 bases and J lost 8 bases. CDR3 length equals 15 residues. Germline CDR1 and CDR2: SNHLY and FYNNEI. CDR3: CASPATSGVGYEQFF. The CDR3 DNA is TGTGCCAGCCCGGCTACTAGCGGGGTTGGGTATGAGCAGTTCTTC.

Only one count was recorded for this clone. The chain recombines TRBV7-9 with TRBJ1-2, with D perhaps TRBD1 (6 bases). V lost 1 base, J lost 4 bases, and 16 bases lay in between. The CDR3 spans 16 residues. Germline CDR1 reads SEHNR; CDR2 reads FQNEAQ (reference sequence). The CDR3 spells CASSLEGGSGLYGYTF. In nucleotides, the CDR3 is TGTGCCAGCAGCTTAGAGGGGGGGTCTGGCCTCTATGGCTACACCTTC.

Concerning this clone: Other nucleotide sequences in the sample specify the same CDR3. The chain couples TRBV5-4 to TRBJ2-5, with 7 bases fitting TRBD1. This CDR3 region has 13 residues. Germline trimming cut 2 bases from V and 5 bases from J; bases unmatched to any gene: 3. Germline V gene sequence: CDR1 SGHNT, CDR2 YYREEE (reference sequence). The CDR3 sequence is CASSLRGRETQYF. For the CDR3, the DNA is TGTGCCAGCAGCTTAAGGGGGCGCGAGACCCAGTACTTC.

The J gene is TRBJ1-2, the V gene TRBV6-5; 8 positions match TRBD1. J was trimmed by 8 bases and V by 6 bases; bases with no gene match: 5. Germline loops: CDR1 MNHEY, CDR2 SVGAGI. The CDR3 is 12 residues long. CDR3 sequence (DNA): TGTGCCAGCAGGGACAGGGTACAGGGCTACACCTTC. Translating it yields CASRDRVQGYTF.

The chain couples TRBV5-4 to TRBJ2-7; 11 bases are a match to TRBD2. Germline CDR1 reads SGHNT; CDR2 reads YYREEE (reference sequence). V was pared by 5 bases and J by 6 bases, with 4 bases of the junction left unmatched. The CDR3 totals 13 residues. CDR3 sequence reads: CASRTSGKSEQYF. Written as DNA, the CDR3 is TGTGCCAGCAGGACTAGCGGGAAGTCCGAGCAGTACTTC.

This chain links TRBV6-1 with TRBJ1-3; weak D call: TRBD1 (5 bases). The CDR3 length is 16 residues. Germline V CDR1 and CDR2: MNHNS, SASEGT. Trimming removed 4 bases from V and 0 bases from J, with 13 bases in between. In DNA form, the CDR3 reads TGTGCCAGCAGTGGAGATCACAGGTACTCTGGAAACACCATATATTTT. As protein: CASSGDHRYSGNTIYF.

J is TRBJ2-7 and V is TRBV6-1, with a tentative D call TRBD2 (6 bases). The CDR3 extends over 18 amino acids. Germline CDR1 is MNHNS and CDR2 is SASEGT. V dropped 4 bases and J dropped 4 bases, with 26 bases sitting between them. The CDR3 nucleotides are TGTGCCAGCAGTGGAAGGGAAGCAACCGGGACTCAACCTTACGAGCAGTACTTC. It codes for CASSGREATGTQPYEQYF.

V is TRBV19 and J is TRBJ2-7; the match to TRBD2 covers 12 bases. Unmatched junction bases numbered 13, after V lost 5 bases and J lost 5 bases. The V gene's germline CDR1 is LNHDA and CDR2 SQIVND (reference sequence). The CDR3 has 17 residues. The CDR3 DNA reads TGTGCCAGTAGTCCTCGGGACCTAGCGGGAGGGCGCAACGAGCAGTACTTC. Translating it yields CASSPRDLAGGRNEQYF.

This clone was detected once. The chain links TRBV7-3 to TRBJ2-7; the D is unclear. This CDR3 spans 15 amino acids. Germline values: CDR1 SGHTA, CDR2 FQGTGA. V shed 2 bases and J shed 0 bases, with 11 bases lying between them. The CDR3 coding sequence is TGTGCCAGCAGCTTATCAGGTGGTAGCTCCTACGAGCAGTACTTC. This encodes CASSLSGGSSYEQYF.

V is TRBV10-2 and J is TRBJ2-7; possibly TRBD1 for D (6 bases). V lost 8 bases and J lost 1, with 18 bases in between. The germline CDR1 and CDR2 sequences are WSHSY and SAAADI. The CDR3 is 15 amino acids. CDR3 in amino acids: CASERQVSPSYEQYF. CDR3 sequence (DNA): TGCGCCAGCGAGAGACAGGTATCACCATCCTACGAGCAGTACTTC.

This chain joins TRBV29-1 and TRBJ2-1; D may be TRBD2 (6 bases). The CDR3 contains 13 residues. The V gene's germline CDR1 is SQVTM and CDR2 ANQGSEA. V was clipped by 3 bases and J by 6 bases, with 12 bases between them. Here the CDR3 reads CSVDSWGVNEQFF. For the CDR3, the DNA is TGCAGCGTTGATAGTTGGGGGGTCAATGAGCAGTTCTTC.